The 4 T cell receptor beta chains below were found in one sample sequenced in a study of T cells in Graves' hyperthyroidism and ophthalmopathy (dated by TCRdb to the late 2010s). Library preparation used multiplex PCR. Instrument used: Illumina HiSeq 2000. The TCR beta CDR3 regions were amplified from the RNA transcripts. A first-round RT-PCR of the TCR CDR3 used the HTBI primer set with the Qiagen OneStep RT-PCR kit. In-frame beta chains were kept once TCRdb had trimmed the public reads at Q25 with fastp and called clones with MiXCR. Here each entry gathers all rows of one CDR3 protein and keeps the most common genes and DNA. The sample has 340,000 or so distinct CDR3 sequences on record, 18% of them singletons. 45% to 50% of the sample rests with the top ten. The sample comprised blood. The origin of the receptors is a woman aged 45 to 65 with Graves' hyperthyroidism.

This clonotype has a count of ten or more. The CDR3, as DNA: TGTGCCAGCAGTTTACGGGCCGGAGTAGGTGAAGCTTTCTTT. Its translation: CASSLRAGVGEAFF. This sequence joins TRBV28 and TRBJ1-1; D gene uncertain. Trimming cost V 2 bases and J 7 bases, with 14 bases left between them. The CDR3 runs 14 residues. Germline CDR1 and CDR2: MDHEN and SYDVKM.

This clonotype appeared a few times. The chain has TRBV6-1 and TRBJ2-2, with TRBD1 matching 7 bases. Per germline, CDR1 MNHNS and CDR2 SASEGT. This CDR3 contains 15 residues. Germline trimming cut 6 bases from V and 0 bases from J; bases unmatched to any gene: 4. The CDR3, as DNA: TGTGCCAGCAGAACCGGGACAGCGAACACCGGGGAGCTGTTTTTT. Protein product: CASRTGTANTGELFF.

This rearrangement joins TRBV28 to TRBJ1-2; TRBD1 is a possible D gene (6 bases). The CDR3 extends over 17 amino acids. V lost 3 bases and J 3 bases, leaving 20 bases between the germline ends. CDR1 and CDR2 (germline): MDHEN, SYDVKM. The CDR3: CASSFRGGRGSDYGYTF. The CDR3 nucleotides are TGTGCCAGCAGTTTCCGGGGGGGCAGGGGATCTGACTATGGCTACACCTTC.

This clonotype appeared many times. The genes are TRBV20-1 and TRBJ2-3, with a weak D call TRBD2 (7 bases). Per the germline V gene, CDR1 is DFQATT and CDR2 is SNEGSKA (reference sequence). V was cut by 1 base and J by 1 base, with 15 bases left in between. The CDR3 runs 16 residues. DNA of the CDR3: TGCAGTGCTAGAGTGGGGGGGCCGGCTCGCACAGATACGCAGTATTTT. Protein: CSARVGGPARTDTQYF.